A selection of T cell receptor beta chains follows, all from one sample in a study of T cell responses to AZD1222 COVID-19 vaccine. Using immunoSEQ multiplex PCR, the repertoire was profiled, and TCRdb retains in-frame clones only, with some absent. The repertoire holds approximately 150,000 clones, around 94% seen once, with 4% to 5.5% in the top ten. This specimen was peripheral blood, taken 28 days after the second AZD1222 dose. Receptor source: an adult who received the AZD1222 COVID-19 vaccine. The CDR3 runs from the conserved cysteine through the conserved F or W. A D gene is named only where the DNA matches it firmly. Clone sizes are given selectively: once, few, many, or a class where the clone is expanded.

TRBJ1-1 . . 11 TRBV28 CATAEFTEAFF TGTGCCACCGCTGAGTTCACTGAAGCTTTCTTT
TRBJ2-6 . . 14 TRBV5-6 CASSLLSGANVLTF TGTGCCAGCAGCTTACTCTCTGGGGCCAACGTCCTGACTTTC
TRBJ2-1 . TRBD2 15 TRBV7-9 CASSLLAGGYNEQFF TGTGCCAGCAGCTTACTAGCGGGAGGCTACAATGAGCAGTTCTTC
TRBJ2-5 . . 15 TRBV24-1 CATSDTAGWGETQYF TGTGCCACCAGTGACACCGCGGGTTGGGGGGAGACCCAGTACTTC
TRBJ2-5 . TRBD2 15 TRBV9 CASSVSSGSWGTQYF TGTGCCAGCAGCGTATCTAGCGGGAGCTGGGGGACCCAGTACTTC
TRBJ2-1 . . 14 TRBV5-4 CASSLMTSLNEQFF TGTGCCAGCAGCCTGATGACTAGTCTCAATGAGCAGTTCTTC
TRBJ1-6 . . 15 TRBV12-5 CASGLGQNYNSPLHF TGTGCTAGTGGCCTCGGACAGAACTATAATTCACCCCTCCACTTT
TRBJ2-7 . TRBD1 18 TRBV4-3 CASSQDGRGQVLGGEQYF TGCGCCAGCAGCCAAGACGGCCGGGGACAGGTGCTAGGCGGGGAGCAGTACTTC
TRBJ1-1 . . 15 TRBV11-2 CASSGEGNVNTEAFF TGTGCCAGCAGCGGAGAGGGGAACGTGAACACTGAAGCTTTCTTT
TRBJ1-2 once TRBD1 18 TRBV7-9 CASSLGGLNRGLNYGYTF TGTGCCAGCAGCTTGGGGGGTCTGAACAGGGGTCTTAACTATGGCTACACCTTC
TRBJ2-6 . TRBD1 17 TRBV6-1 CASSERTGSSGANVLTF TGTGCCAGCAGTGAAAGGACAGGCAGCTCTGGGGCCAACGTCCTGACTTTC
TRBJ2-1 few TRBD2 13 TRBV24-1 CATSDSLGLVVFF TGTGCCACCAGTGATTCGTTGGGACTAGTTGTGTTCTTC
TRBJ2-1 . TRBD2 15 TRBV6-4 CASSVLSGRYNEQFF TGTGCCAGCAGTGTCCTTAGCGGGAGGTACAATGAGCAGTTCTTC
TRBJ1-1 . TRBD1 16 TRBV7-9 CASSLGRGLMNTEAFF TGTGCCAGCAGCTTAGGTAGGGGGCTCATGAACACTGAAGCTTTCTTT
TRBJ1-1 . . 13 TRBV5-1 CASSTGTALGAFF TGCGCCAGCAGCACCGGGACGGCCCTGGGAGCTTTCTTT
TRBJ2-3 . . 13 TRBV12-3/TRBV12-4 CASSLGPHDTQYF TGTGCCAGCAGTTTAGGGCCCCATGATACGCAGTATTTT
TRBJ1-4 . TRBD1 18 TRBV19 CASSIVPIYRGLDEKLFF TGTGCCAGTAGTATAGTTCCCATCTACAGGGGATTAGATGAAAAACTGTTTTTT
TRBJ2-7 . . 14 TRBV2 CASSVQRSSYEQYF TGTGCCAGCAGTGTACAGCGGAGCTCCTACGAGCAGTACTTC
TRBJ2-6 once . 13 TRBV29-1 CSVGDSGANVLTF TGCAGCGTTGGGGACTCTGGGGCCAACGTCCTGACTTTC
TRBJ1-1 . TRBD1 17 TRBV6-6 CASSQTGGIFSNTEAFF TGTGCCAGCAGTCAAACAGGGGGCATCTTCTCGAACACTGAAGCTTTCTTT
TRBJ1-2 . . 12 TRBV5-6 CASSSRTIGYTF TGTGCCAGCAGCTCTAGGACTATAGGCTACACCTTC
TRBJ1-1 once . 14 TRBV5-4 CASSWGYPNTEAFF TGTGCCAGCAGCTGGGGGTACCCGAACACTGAAGCTTTCTTT
TRBJ2-1 . . 15 TRBV7-8 CASSGTGGKWNEQFF TGTGCCAGCAGCGGGACGGGTGGAAAGTGGAATGAGCAGTTCTTC
TRBJ1-2 . . 15 TRBV30 CAWSVNGSITRGYTF TGTGCCTGGAGTGTCAACGGATCGATAACGCGTGGCTACACCTTC
TRBJ2-7 . TRBD1 15 TRBV27 CASSRGQGAVNEQYF TGTGCCAGCAGCCGGGGGCAGGGGGCTGTCAACGAGCAGTACTTC
TRBJ1-4 once . 15 TRBV18 CASSPREAGSEKLFF TGTGCCAGCTCACCACGGGAGGCAGGGAGTGAAAAACTGTTTTTT
TRBJ1-5 . . 16 TRBV10-3 CAIHVIGRERNQPQHF TGTGCCATCCATGTGATAGGGCGCGAAAGAAATCAGCCCCAGCATTTT
TRBJ1-5 . TRBD1 15 TRBV7-9 CASSITGASNQPQHF TGTGCCAGCAGCATAACAGGGGCGAGCAATCAGCCCCAGCATTTT
TRBJ2-2 once TRBD2 17 TRBV11-2 CASSSLLAGGPSGELFF TGTGCCAGCAGCTCTCTACTAGCGGGAGGGCCAAGCGGGGAGCTGTTTTTT
TRBJ1-5 . . 14 TRBV2 CASGGTAPWQPQHF TGTGCCAGCGGGGGGACCGCCCCGTGGCAGCCCCAGCATTTT
TRBJ1-1 . . 12 TRBV6-5 CASRQGGTEAFF TGTGCCAGCAGACAGGGCGGCACTGAAGCTTTCTTT